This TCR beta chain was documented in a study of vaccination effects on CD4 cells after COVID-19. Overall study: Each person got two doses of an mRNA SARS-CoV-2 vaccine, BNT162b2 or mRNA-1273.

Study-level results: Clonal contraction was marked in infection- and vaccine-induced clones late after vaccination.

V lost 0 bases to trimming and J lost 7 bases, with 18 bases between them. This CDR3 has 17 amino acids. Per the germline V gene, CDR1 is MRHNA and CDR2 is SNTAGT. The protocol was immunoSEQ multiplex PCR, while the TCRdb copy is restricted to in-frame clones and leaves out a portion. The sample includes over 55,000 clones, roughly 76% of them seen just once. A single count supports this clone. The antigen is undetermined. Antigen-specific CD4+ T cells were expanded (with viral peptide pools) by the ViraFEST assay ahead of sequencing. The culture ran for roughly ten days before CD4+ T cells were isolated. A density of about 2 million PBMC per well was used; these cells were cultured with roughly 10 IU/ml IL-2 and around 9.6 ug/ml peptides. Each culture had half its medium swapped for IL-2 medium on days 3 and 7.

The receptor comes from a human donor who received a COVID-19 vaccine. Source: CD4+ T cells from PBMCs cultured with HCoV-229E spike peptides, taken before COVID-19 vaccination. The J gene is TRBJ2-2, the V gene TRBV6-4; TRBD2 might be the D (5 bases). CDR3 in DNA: TGTGCCAGCAGTGACTCAGGACTCCCCTCCCGGGGCGGGGAGCTGTTTTTT. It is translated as CASSDSGLPSRGGELFF.